Listed here are 28 T cell receptor beta chains from one sample, sequenced in a study of somatic mutations in cytotoxic T cells in rheumatoid arthritis (dated by TCRdb to 2017 to 2019). Libraries were prepared through the immunoSEQ multiplex PCR assay. Imported from immuneACCESS, the table was reduced by TCRdb to in-frame sequences with V and J called. These copies leave out some clones; in studies compared against another copy, an unresolved V gene accounts for under half, and the cause of the remainder is not known. Present in this sample are just under 30,000 clones, around 87% of which were seen just once. In total, the top ten clones hold about 10% of the sample. The specimen was CD8+ T cells sorted from blood. The receptors were sampled from an adult with rheumatoid arthritis.

The chain has TRBV9 and TRBJ2-1, with a weak D call TRBD1 (5 bases). Trimming removed 3 bases from V and 3 bases from J, with 7 bases in between. Germline CDR1 and CDR2: SGDLS and YYNGEE. This CDR3 has 13 residues. CDR3 sequence: CASSAGNYNEQFF. The CDR3 nucleotides read TGTGCCAGCAGCGCAGGGAACTACAATGAGCAGTTCTTC.

V is TRBV15 and J is TRBJ2-1; 10 nucleotides align to TRBD2. V trimming: 5 bases; J trimming: 4 bases; junction bases outside the gene matches: 5. This CDR3 has 15 amino acids. The germline V gene has CDR1 LNHNV and CDR2 YYDKDF (reference sequence). DNA for the CDR3: TGTGCCACCAGCCTACTAGCGGGACAATACAATGAGCAGTTCTTC. It codes for CATSLLAGQYNEQFF.

The J gene is TRBJ1-4, the V gene TRBV4-1; no clear D. Trimming shortened V by 3 bases and J by 0 bases, and 8 bases separated the two germline ends. This CDR3 has 15 amino acids. From germline, CDR1 is MGHRA and CDR2 YSYEKL. CDR3 loop: CASSQRFTTNEKLFF. CDR3 DNA: TGCGCCAGCAGCCAGAGATTTACAACTAATGAAAAACTGTTTTTT.

This chain links TRBV7-9 with TRBJ2-3; 8 nucleotides line up with TRBD2. Germline V gives CDR1 SEHNR, CDR2 FQNEAQ (reference sequence). Losses at the gene ends were 0 bases for V and 0 bases for J; bases not matched to a gene: 5. The CDR3 contains 17 residues. The CDR3 here is CASSLAGVAGSTDTQYF. The CDR3 DNA is TGTGCCAGCAGCTTAGCGGGGGTAGCGGGGAGCACAGATACGCAGTATTTT. Combining the CDR3 with reference TRBV7-9 and TRBJ2-3 gives the whole variable domain DTGVSQNPRHKITKRGQNVTFRCDPISEHNRLYWYRQTLGQGPEFLTYFQNEAQLEKSRLLSDRFSAERPKGSFSTLEIQRTEQGDSAMYLCASSLAGVAGSTDTQYFGPGTRLTVL.

This sequence joins TRBV7-3 and TRBJ2-3; 8 positions match TRBD2. Germline lookup yields CDR1 SGHTA and CDR2 FQGTGA. The CDR3 has 17 amino acids. J lost 4 bases, V lost 6 bases, and 15 bases had no gene match. The CDR3 reads CASSRGAGDPSPDTQYF. The CDR3 nucleotides read TGTGCCAGCAGTAGAGGAGCGGGAGATCCCTCCCCAGATACGCAGTATTTT.

The CDR3 loop is CASSLVLVGARYGYTF. Written as DNA, the CDR3 is TGTGCCAGCAGCCTGGTTTTGGTTGGGGCGCGTTATGGCTACACCTTC. The chain recombines TRBV5-6 with TRBJ1-2; D is possibly TRBD1 (5 bases). The V end lost 4 bases, the J end lost 5 bases, and 21 bases lay between the germline ends. The CDR3 loop spans 16 amino acids. Germline V gene lookup returns CDR1 SGHDT and CDR2 YYEEEE.

V and J are TRBV9 and TRBJ2-3, with D perhaps matching TRBD1 or TRBD2 (5 bases each). Germline-derived CDR1 and CDR2 are SGDLS and YYNGEE. The V end was cut by 2 bases, the J end by 5 bases, with 12 bases between. The CDR3 is 14 amino acids. This CDR3 is CASSVSGTGDTQYF. The CDR3 region has the DNA TGTGCCAGCAGCGTCTCCGGGACGGGAGATACGCAGTATTTT.

As DNA, the CDR3 is TGTGCCAGCAGTTTAAGCGGGGCCAACGTCCTGACTTTC. Its protein product is CASSLSGANVLTF. The chain has TRBV27 and TRBJ2-6; no reliable D call. In germline, CDR1 is MNHEY, CDR2 SMNVEV (reference sequence). The CDR3 spans 13 residues. Trimming shortened V by 2 bases and J by 4 bases, and 3 bases separated the two germline ends.

This chain links TRBV30 with TRBJ2-1, with unresolved D. Germline CDR1 GTSNPN, CDR2 SVGIG (reference sequence). V was trimmed by 3 bases and J by 0 bases, leaving 6 bases between them. The CDR3 consists of 13 residues. The CDR3 DNA sequence: TGTGCCTGGAGGCGGAGCTCCTACAATGAGCAGTTCTTC. This gives the protein CAWRRSSYNEQFF.

The chain has TRBV6-6 and TRBJ1-6, with D possibly matching TRBD1 (5 bases). The germline CDR1 and CDR2 sequences are MNHNY and SVGAGI (reference sequence). V was cut by 4 bases and J by 0 bases, with 10 bases left in between. This CDR3 comprises 16 residues. CDR3 nucleotide sequence: TGTGCCAGCAGTTCGGGACTGAGCTCCTATAATTCACCCCTCCACTTT. Translation gives CASSSGLSSYNSPLHF.

This rearrangement joins TRBV9 to TRBJ2-1, with 8 bases aligning to TRBD2. J lost 8 bases, V lost 0 bases, and 1 base had no gene match. CDR3 length: 13 amino acids. The V gene's germline CDR1 is SGDLS and CDR2 YYNGEE. The chain's CDR3 is CASSVAGGHEQFF. For the CDR3, the DNA is TGTGCCAGCAGCGTAGCGGGGGGGCATGAGCAGTTCTTC.

As to this clone: One end of the junction fails to match germline, which may point to a read error. V gene TRBV28 combines with J gene TRBJ2-3, with 8 bases aligning to TRBD2. The germline gives CDR1 MDHEN, CDR2 SYDVKM. There are 15 residues in the CDR3. The CDR3 DNA reads TGTGCCAGCAGTTTATTGGCGGGGGGCACGGATACGCAGTATTTT. It translates to CASSLLAGGTDTQYF.

The J gene is TRBJ1-3, the V gene TRBV6-1; 8 nucleotides line up with TRBD1. CDR1 MNHNS and CDR2 SASEGT come from the germline V gene. The CDR3 consists of 15 residues. V was pared by 6 bases and J by 7 bases, with 11 bases of the junction left unmatched. This chain's CDR3 is CASSATGVVTNTIYF. The CDR3 bases are TGTGCCAGCAGCGCGACAGGGGTAGTGACGAACACCATATATTTT.

This clone has only one observation. This chain connects TRBV28 to TRBJ2-3; D perhaps matches TRBD1 (6 bases). Germline CDR1 and CDR2: MDHEN and SYDVKM. V was cut by 7 bases and J by 3 bases, with 17 bases left in between. This CDR3 is 15 amino acids long. CDR3 sequence: CASIVAGARTDTQYF. The CDR3, as DNA: TGTGCCAGCATCGTGGCAGGGGCGAGGACAGATACGCAGTATTTT.

This chain connects TRBV6-5 to TRBJ1-2; no reliable D call. Germline V gene data show CDR1 as MNHEY and CDR2 as SVGAGI. Trimming took 4 bases from V and 6 from J, leaving 15 bases between them. CDR3 length equals 14 residues. CDR3 amino acids: CASSSTQFADGYTF. CDR3 bases: TGTGCCAGCAGTTCCACTCAGTTCGCGGATGGCTACACCTTC.

CDR3 DNA sequence: TGCGCCAGCAGCCAAGACGGGACGGCCTACGAGCAGTACTTC. It is translated as CASSQDGTAYEQYF. The chain combines TRBV4-1 with TRBJ2-7; either TRBD1 or TRBD2 may supply D (5 bases each). CDR1 and CDR2 from the germline V gene are MGHRA and YSYEKL. With 0 bases removed from V and 2 bases from J, the gap between germline ends came to 8 bases. There are 14 residues in the CDR3.

The J gene is TRBJ2-2, the V gene TRBV19; 7 bases align to TRBD1. Germline loops: CDR1 LNHDA, CDR2 SQIVND (reference sequence). This CDR3 is built from 13 residues. V shed 8 bases and J 7 bases; nucleotides not matched to a gene: 7. CDR3 in amino acids: CASLDRNVGELFF. The CDR3 DNA follows: TGTGCCAGTCTGGACAGGAATGTCGGGGAGCTGTTTTTT.

The chain combines TRBV28 with TRBJ2-3; unclear D gene. The CDR3 sequence is 11 residues long. V was pared by 3 bases and J by 6 bases, with 4 bases between. Germline values: CDR1 MDHEN, CDR2 SYDVKM. The CDR3 reads CASSLADTQYF. Here the CDR3 DNA reads TGTGCCAGCAGTTTGGCCGATACGCAGTATTTT.

This chain links TRBV4-3 with TRBJ1-2; D ambiguous. The length of the CDR3 is 15 residues. From germline, CDR1 is LGHNA and CDR2 YSLEER. V was cut by 0 bases and J by 7 bases, with 15 bases left in between. DNA of the CDR3: TGCGCCAGCAGCCAAGACCCAGGAGCGATATTTGGCTACACCTTC. It codes for CASSQDPGAIFGYTF.

V is TRBV7-6 and J is TRBJ2-3, with a possible D match to TRBD1 (5 bases). V lost 2 bases and J lost 0, with 6 bases in between. This CDR3 is built from 14 residues. Germline assignment: CDR1 SGHVS and CDR2 FNYEAQ. The CDR3: CASSLQGSTDTQYF. The CDR3 region has the DNA TGTGCCAGCAGCTTACAGGGAAGCACAGATACGCAGTATTTT.

This chain connects TRBV9 to TRBJ1-5; a possible D gene is TRBD1 (6 bases). Germline CDR1 and CDR2: SGDLS and YYNGEE. With 3 bases removed from V and 7 bases from J, the gap between germline ends came to 17 bases. The CDR3 is made up of 15 amino acids. The DNA of the CDR3 is TGTGCCAGCAGCGGAACAGGGAATCCAAGCCAGCCCCAGCATTTT. Amino acids: CASSGTGNPSQPQHF.

This chain links TRBV29-1 with TRBJ1-1, with 8 bases that match TRBD1. Germline V lookup: CDR1 SQVTM, CDR2 ANQGSEA. The CDR3 sequence is 14 residues long. Trimming cost V 6 bases and J 1 base; bases outside gene matches: 7. For the CDR3, the DNA is TGCAGCGTGGTAGGACAGGGCACGAACACTGAAGCTTTCTTT. Amino acids: CSVVGQGTNTEAFF.

The J gene is TRBJ2-3, the V gene TRBV28; 10 nucleotides match TRBD2. Germline values: CDR1 MDHEN, CDR2 SYDVKM. V lost 3 bases, J lost 0 bases, and 9 bases stayed unmatched. The CDR3 spans 18 residues. The CDR3 protein is CASSFPSGGDQSTDTQYF. CDR3 nucleotides: TGTGCCAGCAGTTTCCCTAGCGGGGGCGATCAGAGCACAGATACGCAGTATTTT.

The gene calls are TRBV9 and TRBJ1-4; TRBD1 matches 8 bases. V was pared by 0 bases and J by 1 base, with 2 bases of the junction left unmatched. This CDR3 has 16 residues. Germline lookup yields CDR1 SGDLS and CDR2 YYNGEE. CDR3 sequence: CASSVDRGGTNEKLFF. The CDR3 DNA sequence: TGTGCCAGCAGCGTAGACAGGGGGGGAACTAATGAAAAACTGTTTTTT.

This chain uses TRBV7-2 with TRBJ1-5; perhaps TRBD1 as D (5 bases). V was clipped by 3 bases and J by 0 bases, with 9 bases between them. The CDR3 length is 15 residues. Germline V CDR1 and CDR2: SGHTA, FQGNSA. CDR3 residues: CASSFLGVSNQPQHF. The CDR3 DNA is TGTGCCAGCAGCTTCCTAGGGGTTAGCAATCAGCCCCAGCATTTT.

This rearrangement joins TRBV29-1 to TRBJ2-2; 7 bases match TRBD2. CDR3 length: 13 residues. The germline gives CDR1 SQVTM, CDR2 ANQGSEA. With V trimmed by 7 bases and J by 1 base, 3 bases remained unmatched. CDR3 nucleotide sequence: TGCAGCGCTTTAGCGGGGAACACCGGGGAGCTGTTTTTT. Translated, it gives CSALAGNTGELFF.

The chain combines TRBV7-2 with TRBJ2-7; D is possibly TRBD1 (6 bases). The CDR3 has 14 amino acids. Trimming removed 2 bases from V and 3 bases from J, with 11 bases in between. CDR1 and CDR2 from the germline V gene are SGHTA and FQGNSA. Here the CDR3 DNA reads TGTGCCAGCAGCTTACCAGGGGTTGTCTACGAGCAGTACTTC. Its translation is CASSLPGVVYEQYF.

This chain joins TRBV27 and TRBJ2-7, with D perhaps given as TRBD1 or TRBD2 (5 bases each). There are 14 residues in the CDR3. Germline CDR1 is MNHEY and CDR2 is SMNVEV (reference sequence). Trimming removed 6 bases at V and 3 bases at J, with 15 bases between. The CDR3 reads CASSLQVGGYEQYF. The CDR3 DNA reads as TGTGCCAGCAGCTTACAGGTAGGAGGCTACGAGCAGTACTTC.